This T cell receptor (beta chain) was found in a study of cytomegalovirus exposure and HLA in healthy donors. The assay was immunoSEQ multiplex PCR, and TCRdb's table has in-frame clones only and misses some. The table lists about 150,000 clones, roughly nine tenths of them singletons. The V gene end was trimmed by 1 base and the J gene end by 4 bases; junction bases not matched to a gene: 11. The CDR3 extends over 17 amino acids. Germline-derived CDR1 and CDR2 are SGHNT and YENEEA. This clone was recorded a few times. Material: PBMCs. This chain links TRBV11-3 with TRBJ2-3; 7 bases fit TRBD2. The receptor was isolated from a woman younger than 35 in good health and CMV-seropositive. Here the CDR3 DNA reads TGTGCCAGCAGCTTAGGGGTGCGGGAGCGAATCTCAGATACGCAGTATTTT. Protein product: CASSLGVRERISDTQYF.